The 15 T cell receptor beta chains below come from one sample, sequenced in a study of CD8+ T cells in alopecia areata. It was cDNA, reverse transcribed from extracted RNA, that served as the sequencing template. Libraries were prepared by immunoSEQ multiplex PCR; TCRdb keeps only in-frame clonotypes and omits some of them. The table lists 75,000 to 100,000 clones, 41% of them singletons. Sequenced: CD4+ T cells sorted from blood. All receptors come from a human donor with alopecia areata.

The chain carries TRBV30 and TRBJ1-6; possibly TRBD1 for D (5 bases). Germline V gene sequence: CDR1 GTSNPN, CDR2 SVGIG (reference sequence). Deletions cut 2 bases from V and 5 bases from J, with 10 bases between. This CDR3 has 14 amino acids. The CDR3 region is CAWSYRQNNSPLHF. For the CDR3, the DNA is TGTGCCTGGAGTTATCGACAGAATAATTCACCCCTCCACTTT.

This sequence joins TRBV29-1 and TRBJ1-1; 8 bases map to TRBD1. Trimming cost V 6 bases and J 1 base; bases outside gene matches: 7. Germline CDR1 reads SQVTM; CDR2 reads ANQGSEA. The CDR3 sequence is 14 residues long. The CDR3 is CSVNTGGANTEAFF. The DNA of the CDR3 is TGCAGCGTGAACACAGGGGGAGCGAACACTGAAGCTTTCTTT.

Only a few counts were recorded for this clone. V usage is TRBV14 and J usage is TRBJ2-3; D remains ambiguous. CDR1 and CDR2 (germline): SGHDN, FVKESK. The ends were cut back, 0 bases at V and 2 bases at J, with 15 bases in the middle. The CDR3 runs to 17 residues. The CDR3, as DNA: TGTGCCAGCAGCCAAGATCTTAGGGCCCCGAACACAGATACGCAGTATTTT. Amino acid sequence: CASSQDLRAPNTDTQYF.

This clone has a single count. The CDR3 is CASSDRQSYNEQFF. For the CDR3, the DNA is TGTGCCAGCAGCGACCGACAGAGTTACAATGAGCAGTTCTTC. The chain uses TRBV9 and TRBJ2-1, with a weak D call TRBD1 (5 bases). Trimming shortened V by 3 bases and J by 4 bases, and 11 bases separated the two germline ends. Germline V CDR1 and CDR2: SGDLS, YYNGEE. This CDR3 spans 14 amino acids.

The sample holds a few counts of this clone. The chain uses TRBV29-1 and TRBJ2-2; 9 bases align to TRBD1. This CDR3 region has 16 residues. Trimming cost V 2 bases and J 4 bases; bases outside gene matches: 8. Germline loops: CDR1 SQVTM, CDR2 ANQGSEA. CDR3 DNA: TGCAGCGTTGAATCCGGACAGGGGTTTGGCACCGGGGAGCTGTTTTTT. Its translation is CSVESGQGFGTGELFF.

This clone appeared a few times. V usage is TRBV5-1 and J usage is TRBJ2-6; TRBD1 aligns across 10 bases. Germline V CDR1 and CDR2: SGHRS, YFSETQ. The V and J ends lost 7 bases and 0 bases, in that order; junction bases with no gene match: 7. This CDR3 is built from 17 residues. The CDR3 sequence: CASGGQGGTSGANVLTF. DNA of the CDR3: TGCGCCAGCGGCGGACAGGGGGGGACCTCTGGGGCCAACGTCCTGACTTTC.

The rearrangement links TRBV30 to TRBJ1-1, with a weak D call TRBD1 (6 bases). Germline V lookup: CDR1 GTSNPN, CDR2 SVGIG (reference sequence). V was trimmed by 2 bases and J by 6 bases, leaving 10 bases between them. The CDR3 runs to 12 residues. CDR3 protein: CAWSSTGAEAFF. The CDR3 nucleotides read TGTGCCTGGAGTTCGACAGGCGCTGAAGCTTTCTTT.

The chain couples TRBV4-3 to TRBJ1-2, with D unclear. Trimming stripped 0 bases from V and 2 bases from J, with 13 bases between. This CDR3 has 16 amino acids. Germline V lookup: CDR1 LGHNA, CDR2 YSLEER. The CDR3 loop reads CASSQDRRGQNYGYTF. In DNA form, the CDR3 reads TGCGCCAGCAGCCAAGATAGGCGAGGCCAGAACTATGGCTACACCTTC.

This rearrangement joins TRBV6-1 to TRBJ2-2; D is perhaps TRBD1 (5 bases). The V gene lost 6 bases and the J gene lost 7 bases, with 18 bases spanning the gap. The length of the CDR3 is 15 residues. The germline V gene encodes CDR1 MNHNS and CDR2 SASEGT. As DNA, the CDR3 is TGTGCCAGCAGGGGGCCGTTCACGAAGGGCGGGGAGCTGTTTTTT. As protein: CASRGPFTKGGELFF.

The CDR3 region is CASSSLSSFDEQYF. The CDR3 nucleotides read TGTGCCAGCAGTTCCCTCTCGAGCTTCGACGAGCAGTACTTC. The chain joins TRBV28 to TRBJ2-7; D unclear. Germline CDR1 is MDHEN and CDR2 is SYDVKM. The CDR3 has 14 amino acids. The V gene lost 4 bases and the J gene lost 5 bases, with 15 bases spanning the gap.

This chain links TRBV15 with TRBJ2-1; D is ambiguous. Between the trimmed V and J ends, which lost 0 bases and 6 bases, there was a span of 6 bases. There are 13 residues in the CDR3. Looked up from germline, CDR1 is LNHNV and CDR2 is YYDKDF (reference sequence). CDR3 protein: CATSRDRANEQFF. In DNA, the CDR3 is TGTGCCACCAGCAGAGATCGCGCCAATGAGCAGTTCTTC.

This chain joins TRBV5-1 and TRBJ2-2; D not resolved. V was clipped by 3 bases and J by 1 base, with 10 bases between them. The germline CDR1 and CDR2 sequences are SGHRS and YFSETQ. The CDR3 runs to 15 residues. For the CDR3, the DNA is TGCGCCAGCAGCTCGGACGGCCTGAACACCGGGGAGCTGTTTTTT. As protein: CASSSDGLNTGELFF.

This clone has just a few counts. This chain uses TRBV4-1 with TRBJ2-7, with 7 bases matching TRBD2. This CDR3 region has 14 residues. The ends lost 2 bases at V and 4 bases at J; junction bases unmatched: 5. Germline V gene data show CDR1 as MGHRA and CDR2 as YSYEKL. This CDR3 reads CASSQTGTTYEQYF. The CDR3 DNA sequence: TGCGCCAGCAGCCAAACCGGGACTACATACGAGCAGTACTTC.

This clone was counted between two and nine times. The chain has TRBV10-3 and TRBJ1-6, with D possibly being TRBD1 (6 bases). The CDR3 has 14 amino acids. Trimming removed 5 bases at V and 8 bases at J, with 13 bases between. CDR1 is ENHRY and CDR2 is SYGVKD in the germline V gene. The CDR3 is CAISQGGGDSPLHF. The CDR3 DNA is TGTGCCATCAGTCAAGGGGGAGGTGATTCACCCCTCCACTTT.

The table lists this clone with a few counts. The chain is built from TRBV29-1 and TRBJ2-7; D remains ambiguous. This CDR3 spans 13 amino acids. CDR1 is SQVTM, CDR2 ANQGSEA, per germline. Trimming left V 6 bases short and J 3 bases short, with 15 bases between. This chain's CDR3 is CSVCVPSNYEQYF. In DNA form, the CDR3 reads TGCAGCGTATGCGTCCCGAGTAACTACGAGCAGTACTTC.